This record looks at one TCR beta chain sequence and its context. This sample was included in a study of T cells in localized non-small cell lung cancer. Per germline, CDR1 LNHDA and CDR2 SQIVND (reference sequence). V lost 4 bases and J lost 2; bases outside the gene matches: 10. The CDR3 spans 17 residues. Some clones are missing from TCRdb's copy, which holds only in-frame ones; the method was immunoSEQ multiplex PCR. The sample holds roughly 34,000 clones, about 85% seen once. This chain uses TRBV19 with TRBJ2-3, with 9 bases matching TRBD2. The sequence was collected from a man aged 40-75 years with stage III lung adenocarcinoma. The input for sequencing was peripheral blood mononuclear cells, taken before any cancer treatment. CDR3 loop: CASSTPAPSGDTDTQYF. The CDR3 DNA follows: TGTGCCAGTAGTACCCCGGCCCCTAGCGGGGACACAGATACGCAGTATTTT.